This T cell receptor (beta chain) originates from a study of PD-1 blockade in classical Hodgkin lymphoma. General study points: Why the repertoires differ is still unclear, perhaps disease activity or prior therapy. By C4D1, diversity of CD4+ TCRs had risen significantly, whereas that of CD8+ TCRs had not.

Worth noting for this clone: Its antigen is unidentified.

The CDR3 has 15 residues. The germline V gene has CDR1 SGHTA and CDR2 FQGNSA. Trimming took off 5 bases at V and 8 bases at J, with 21 bases between the two ends. Time point here: cycle 4 day 1 (C4D1), after five to seven weeks of nivolumab. Relapse after autologous stem cell transplantation occurred in every patient, and brentuximab vedotin exposure varied. Best responses fell into complete response, partial response or progressive disease. The protocol was immunoSEQ multiplex PCR, while the TCRdb copy is restricted to in-frame clones and leaves out a portion. The table records 9,100 or so clones, approximately 88% of them present only once.

The origin of this receptor is a human donor with classical Hodgkin lymphoma. Sequencing used peripheral blood mononuclear cells (PBMCs), obtained before the fourth cycle of nivolumab. J is TRBJ1-2 and V is TRBV7-2; D gene uncertain. CDR3 in DNA: TGTGCCAGCAGCCCCTATTTTAGGCCCCCCGGGGGCTACACCTTC. Residues: CASSPYFRPPGGYTF.